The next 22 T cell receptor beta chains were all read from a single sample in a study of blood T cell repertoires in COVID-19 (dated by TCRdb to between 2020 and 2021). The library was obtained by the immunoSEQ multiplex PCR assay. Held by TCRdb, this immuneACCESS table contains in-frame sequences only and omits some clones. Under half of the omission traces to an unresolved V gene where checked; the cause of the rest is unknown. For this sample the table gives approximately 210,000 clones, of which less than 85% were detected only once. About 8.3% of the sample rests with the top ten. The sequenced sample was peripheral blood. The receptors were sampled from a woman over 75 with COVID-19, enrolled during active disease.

CDR3 region: CASSLEGEDTQYF. CDR3 DNA sequence: TGCGCCAGCAGCTTGGAGGGGGAGGATACGCAGTATTTT. The V call is TRBV5-1, the J call TRBJ2-3, with D perhaps TRBD1 (6 bases). The CDR3 runs to 13 residues. The germline gives CDR1 SGHRS, CDR2 YFSETQ. Trimming removed 0 bases from V and 6 bases from J, with 8 bases in between.

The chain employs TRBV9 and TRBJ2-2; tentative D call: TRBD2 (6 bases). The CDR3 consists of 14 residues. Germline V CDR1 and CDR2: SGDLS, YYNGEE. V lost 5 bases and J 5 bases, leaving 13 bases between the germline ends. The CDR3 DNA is TGTGCCAGCAGGCGGGAAGCCATGACCGGGGAGCTGTTTTTT. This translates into CASRREAMTGELFF.

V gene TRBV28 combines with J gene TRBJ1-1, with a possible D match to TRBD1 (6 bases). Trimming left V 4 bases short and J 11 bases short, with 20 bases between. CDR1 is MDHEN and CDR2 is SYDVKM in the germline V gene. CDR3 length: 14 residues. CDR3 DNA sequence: TGTGCCAGCAGTTCCCGACAGGCCCTCTTCGGCGCTTTCTTT. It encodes CASSSRQALFGAFF.

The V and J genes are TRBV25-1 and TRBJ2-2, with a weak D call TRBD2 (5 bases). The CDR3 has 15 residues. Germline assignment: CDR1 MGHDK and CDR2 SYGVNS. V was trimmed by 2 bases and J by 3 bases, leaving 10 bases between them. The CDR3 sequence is CASSELRLYTGELFF. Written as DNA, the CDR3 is TGTGCCAGCAGTGAACTGAGACTATACACCGGGGAGCTGTTTTTT.

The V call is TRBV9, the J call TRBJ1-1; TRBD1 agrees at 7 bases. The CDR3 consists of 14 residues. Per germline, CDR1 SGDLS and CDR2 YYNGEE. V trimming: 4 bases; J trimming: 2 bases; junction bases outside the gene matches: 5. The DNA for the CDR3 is TGTGCCAGCAGCCTAGGGACAGCTAACACTGAAGCTTTCTTT. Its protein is CASSLGTANTEAFF.

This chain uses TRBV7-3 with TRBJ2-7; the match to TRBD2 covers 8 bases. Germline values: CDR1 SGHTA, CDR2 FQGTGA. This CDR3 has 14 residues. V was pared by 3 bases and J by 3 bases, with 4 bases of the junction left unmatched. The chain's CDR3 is CASSFRLAYYEQYF. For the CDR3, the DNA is TGTGCCAGCAGCTTTCGACTAGCGTACTACGAGCAGTACTTC.

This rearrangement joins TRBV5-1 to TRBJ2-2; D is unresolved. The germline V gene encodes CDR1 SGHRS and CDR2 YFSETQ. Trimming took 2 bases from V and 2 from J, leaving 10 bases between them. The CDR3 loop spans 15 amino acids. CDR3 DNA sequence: TGCGCCAGCAGCTTTGTTCAGACAAACACCGGGGAGCTGTTTTTT. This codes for CASSFVQTNTGELFF. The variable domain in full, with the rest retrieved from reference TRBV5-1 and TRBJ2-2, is KAGVTQTPRYLIKTRGQQVTLSCSPISGHRSVSWYQQTPGQGLQFLFEYFSETQRNKGNFPGRFSGRQFSNSRSEMNVSTLELGDSALYLCASSFVQTNTGELFFGEGSRLTVL.

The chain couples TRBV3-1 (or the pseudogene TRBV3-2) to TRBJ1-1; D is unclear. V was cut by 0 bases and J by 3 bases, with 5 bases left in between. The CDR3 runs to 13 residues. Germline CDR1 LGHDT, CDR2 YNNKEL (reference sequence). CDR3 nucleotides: TGTGCCAGCAGCCAAGATCTTTACACTGAAGCTTTCTTT. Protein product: CASSQDLYTEAFF.

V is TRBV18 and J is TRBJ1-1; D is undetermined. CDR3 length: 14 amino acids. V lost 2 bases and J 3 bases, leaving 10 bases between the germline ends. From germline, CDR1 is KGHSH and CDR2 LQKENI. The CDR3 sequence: CASSPSGYDTEAFF. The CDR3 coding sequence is TGTGCCAGCTCACCATCAGGTTATGACACTGAAGCTTTCTTT.

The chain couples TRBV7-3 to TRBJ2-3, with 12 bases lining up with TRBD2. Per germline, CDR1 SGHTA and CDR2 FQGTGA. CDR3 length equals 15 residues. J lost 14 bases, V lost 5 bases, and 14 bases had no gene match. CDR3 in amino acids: CASSDPLPPSGGGYF. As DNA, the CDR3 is TGTGCCAGCAGCGACCCACTTCCCCCTAGCGGGGGGGGGTATTTT. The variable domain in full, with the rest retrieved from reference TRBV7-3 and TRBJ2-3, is GAGVSQTPSNKVTEKGKYVELRCDPISGHTALYWYRQSLGQGPEFLIYFQGTGAADDSGLPNDRFFAVRPEGSVSTLKIQRTERGDSAVYLCASSDPLPPSGGGYFGPGTRLTVL.

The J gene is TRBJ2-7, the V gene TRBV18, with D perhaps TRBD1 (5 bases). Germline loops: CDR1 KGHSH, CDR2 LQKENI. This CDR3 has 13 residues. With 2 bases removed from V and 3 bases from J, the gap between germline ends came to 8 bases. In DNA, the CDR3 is TGTGCCAGCTCACCAAGCACAGGCTACGAGCAGTACTTC. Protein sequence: CASSPSTGYEQYF.

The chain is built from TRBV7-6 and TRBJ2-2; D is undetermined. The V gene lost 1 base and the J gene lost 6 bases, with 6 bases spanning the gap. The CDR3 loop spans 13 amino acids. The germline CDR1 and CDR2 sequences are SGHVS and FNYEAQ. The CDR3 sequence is CASSLVLAGELFF. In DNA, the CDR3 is TGTGCCAGCAGCTTAGTTTTAGCCGGGGAGCTGTTTTTT. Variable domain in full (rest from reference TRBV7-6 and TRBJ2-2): GAGVSQSPRYKVTKRGQDVALRCDPISGHVSLYWYRQALGQGPEFLTYFNYEAQQDKSGLPNDRFSAERPEGSISTLTIQRTEQRDSAMYRCASSLVLAGELFFGEGSRLTVL.

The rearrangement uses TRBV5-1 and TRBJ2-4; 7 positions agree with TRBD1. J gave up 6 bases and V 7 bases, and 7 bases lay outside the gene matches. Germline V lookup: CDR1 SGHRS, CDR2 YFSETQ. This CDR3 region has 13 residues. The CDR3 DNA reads TGCGCCAGCGCCGGGACAGACGCAAACATTCAGTACTTC. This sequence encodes CASAGTDANIQYF.

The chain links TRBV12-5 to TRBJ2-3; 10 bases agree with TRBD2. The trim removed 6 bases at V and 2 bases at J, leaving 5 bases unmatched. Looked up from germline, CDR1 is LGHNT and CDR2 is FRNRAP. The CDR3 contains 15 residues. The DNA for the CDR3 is TGTGCTAGTGGCCAACTAGCGGGAACCACAGATACGCAGTATTTT. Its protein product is CASGQLAGTTDTQYF.

CDR3 in DNA: TGTGCCAGCAGCCGAGGGGAGGAAGAGCAGTTCTTC. The encoded protein is CASSRGEEEQFF. The chain joins TRBV4-2 to TRBJ2-1; tentatively, D is TRBD2 (6 bases). The CDR3 covers 12 residues. V was cut by 4 bases and J by 10 bases, with 11 bases left in between. Germline V gene lookup returns CDR1 LGHNA and CDR2 YNFKEQ.

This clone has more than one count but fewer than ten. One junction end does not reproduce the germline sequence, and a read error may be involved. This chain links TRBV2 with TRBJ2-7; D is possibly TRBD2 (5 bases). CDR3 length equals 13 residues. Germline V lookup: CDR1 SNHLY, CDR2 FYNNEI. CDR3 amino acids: CASSPPPGSPINF. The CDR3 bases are TGTGCCAGCAGCCCCCCGCCGGGGTCGCCAATAAACTTC. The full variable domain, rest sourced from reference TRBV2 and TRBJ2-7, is EPEVTQTPSHQVTQMGQEVILRCVPISNHLYFYWYRQILGQKVEFLVSFYNNEISEKSEIFDDQFSVERPDGSNFTLKIRSTKLEDSAMYFCASSPPPGSPINFGPGTRLTVT.

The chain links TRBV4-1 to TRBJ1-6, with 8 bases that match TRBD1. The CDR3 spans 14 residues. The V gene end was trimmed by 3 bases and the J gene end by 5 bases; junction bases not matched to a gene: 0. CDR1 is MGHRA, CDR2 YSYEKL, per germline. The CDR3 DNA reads TGCGCCAGCAGCCAGGACAGGGATAATTCACCCCTCCACTTT. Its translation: CASSQDRDNSPLHF.

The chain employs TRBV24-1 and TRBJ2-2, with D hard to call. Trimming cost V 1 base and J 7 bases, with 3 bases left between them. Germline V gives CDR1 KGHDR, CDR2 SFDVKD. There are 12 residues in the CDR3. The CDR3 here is CATSDFHGELFF. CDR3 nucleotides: TGTGCCACCAGTGATTTCCACGGGGAGCTGTTTTTT.

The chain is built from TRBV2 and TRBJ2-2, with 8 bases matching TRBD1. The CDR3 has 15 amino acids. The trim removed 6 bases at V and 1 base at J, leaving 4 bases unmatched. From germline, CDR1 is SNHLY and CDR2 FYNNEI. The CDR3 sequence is CASSSGQGNTGELFF. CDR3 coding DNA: TGTGCCAGCAGCTCCGGACAGGGGAACACCGGGGAGCTGTTTTTT.

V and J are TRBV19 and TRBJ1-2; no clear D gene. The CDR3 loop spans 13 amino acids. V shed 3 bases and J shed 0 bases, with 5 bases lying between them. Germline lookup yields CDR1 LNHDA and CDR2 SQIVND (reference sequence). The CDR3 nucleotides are TGTGCCAGTAGTATTGGAGCTAACTATGGCTACACCTTC. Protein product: CASSIGANYGYTF. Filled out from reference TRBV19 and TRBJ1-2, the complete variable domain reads DGGITQSPKYLFRKEGQNVTLSCEQNLNHDAMYWYRQDPGQGLRLIYYSQIVNDFQKGDIAEGYSVSREKKESFPLTVTSAQKNPTAFYLCASSIGANYGYTFGSGTRLTVV.

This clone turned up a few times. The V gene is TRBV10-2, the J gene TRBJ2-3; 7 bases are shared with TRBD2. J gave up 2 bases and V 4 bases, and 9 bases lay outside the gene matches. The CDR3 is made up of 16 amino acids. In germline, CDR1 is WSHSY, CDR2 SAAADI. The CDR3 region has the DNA TGCGCCAGCAGTGGGGGAGGGCTAGCGAACACAGATACGCAGTATTTT. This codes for CASSGGGLANTDTQYF.

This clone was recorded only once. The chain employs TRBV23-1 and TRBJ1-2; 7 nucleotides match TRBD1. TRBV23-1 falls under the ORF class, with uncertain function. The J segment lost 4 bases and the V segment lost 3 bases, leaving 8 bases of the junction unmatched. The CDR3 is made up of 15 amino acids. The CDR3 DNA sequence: TGCGCCAGCAGTCAGCTGGACAGGCCGCGCTATGGCTACACCTTC. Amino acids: CASSQLDRPRYGYTF.